This TCR beta chain was sequenced in a study of cytomegalovirus exposure and HLA in healthy donors. Germline assignment: CDR1 SNHLY and CDR2 FYNNEI. This CDR3 is 14 amino acids long. PCR was performed using 60 Vbeta and 13 Jbeta primers. The table came from immunoSEQ multiplex PCR; TCRdb's copy has only in-frame clones and leaves some out. The sample yields over 100,000 clones, 60% to 85% seen once. This receptor was identified in a female donor in good health and CMV-seronegative. Sequencing was carried out using PBMCs. J is TRBJ2-5 and V is TRBV2; TRBD1 aligns across 9 bases. The better agreement between TRBJ2-7 and the DNA end casts doubt on the J call. This CDR3 reads CASLRTGEPYEQYF. The CDR3, as DNA: TGTGCCAGCTTGAGGACAGGGGAACCGTACGAGCAGTACTTC.